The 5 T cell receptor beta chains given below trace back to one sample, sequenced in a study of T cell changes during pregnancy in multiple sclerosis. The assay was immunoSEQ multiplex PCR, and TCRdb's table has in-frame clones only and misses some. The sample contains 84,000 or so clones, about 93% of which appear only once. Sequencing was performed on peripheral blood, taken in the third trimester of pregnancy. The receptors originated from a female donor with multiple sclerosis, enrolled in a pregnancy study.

CDR3 region: CASSIVASNQPQHF. CDR3 nucleotide sequence: TGTGCCAGTAGTATAGTGGCTAGCAATCAGCCCCAGCATTTT. J is TRBJ1-5 and V is TRBV19; D not certain. Germline V lookup: CDR1 LNHDA, CDR2 SQIVND (reference sequence). V lost 1 base to trimming and J lost 0 bases, with 4 bases between them. This CDR3 contains 14 residues.

The CDR3 spells CASSSQGAVNQPQHF. The CDR3 region has the DNA TGTGCCAGCAGCTCACAGGGGGCGGTCAATCAGCCCCAGCATTTT. This chain connects TRBV7-8 to TRBJ1-5; 9 bases fit TRBD1. This CDR3 region has 15 residues. Germline CDR1 is SGHVS and CDR2 is FQNEAQ. J lost 3 bases, V lost 4 bases, and 4 bases had no gene match.

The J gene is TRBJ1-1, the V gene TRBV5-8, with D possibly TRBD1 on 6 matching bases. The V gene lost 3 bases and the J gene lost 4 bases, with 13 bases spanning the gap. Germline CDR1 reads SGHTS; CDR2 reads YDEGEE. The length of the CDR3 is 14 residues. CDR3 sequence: CASSSGGQSTEAFF. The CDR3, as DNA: TGTGCCAGCAGCTCGGGGGGCCAGAGCACTGAAGCTTTCTTT.

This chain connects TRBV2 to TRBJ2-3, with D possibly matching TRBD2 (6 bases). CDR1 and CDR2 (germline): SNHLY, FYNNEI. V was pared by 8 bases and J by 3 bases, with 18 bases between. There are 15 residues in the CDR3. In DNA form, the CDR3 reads TGTGCCAGCGTTATAGGGATGGGGGGAACAGATACGCAGTATTTT. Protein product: CASVIGMGGTDTQYF.

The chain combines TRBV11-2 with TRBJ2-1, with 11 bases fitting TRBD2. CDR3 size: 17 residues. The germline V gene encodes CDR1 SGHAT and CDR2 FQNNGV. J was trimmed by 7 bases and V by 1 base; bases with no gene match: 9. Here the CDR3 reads CASSLAHSGRARNEQFF. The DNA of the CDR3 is TGTGCCAGCAGCTTAGCCCATAGCGGGAGGGCCAGGAATGAGCAGTTCTTC.